Shown below are 32 T cell receptor beta chains from a single sample sequenced in a study of cytomegalovirus exposure and HLA in healthy donors. The PCR contained 60 Vbeta and 13 Jbeta primers. TCRdb's copy holds only in-frame clones and misses some; the assay was immunoSEQ multiplex PCR. This sample has 190,000 or so clones; around 81% occur once, and the top ten carry roughly 10%. The sequencing sample was made of PBMCs. The receptors shown here come from a woman between 45 and 65 years old in good health and CMV-seropositive.

V usage is TRBV27 and J usage is TRBJ2-3; D possibly corresponds to TRBD1 (5 bases). The CDR3 length is 14 residues. Trimming shortened V by 0 bases and J by 8 bases, and 12 bases separated the two germline ends. CDR1 is MNHEY, CDR2 SMNVEV, per germline (reference sequence). In DNA form, the CDR3 reads TGTGCCAGCAGTTTATCAGGGGCCGCTATTACGCAGTATTTT. As protein: CASSLSGAAITQYF.

The chain joins TRBV9 to TRBJ2-3, with D perhaps matching TRBD2 (6 bases). This CDR3 comprises 16 residues. V shed 3 bases and J shed 0 bases, with 14 bases lying between them. The germline V gene has CDR1 SGDLS and CDR2 YYNGEE. The CDR3 here is CASSDGRGGSTDTQYF. In nucleotides, the CDR3 is TGTGCCAGCAGCGACGGACGGGGAGGCAGCACAGATACGCAGTATTTT.

The chain has TRBV2 and TRBJ1-4; 7 bases agree with TRBD1. The CDR3 has 15 amino acids. Germline loops: CDR1 SNHLY, CDR2 FYNNEI. With 4 bases clipped from V and 2 bases from J, the junction kept 4 bases outside the gene matches. The CDR3 reads CASSGGQSTNEKLFF. The CDR3 region has the DNA TGTGCCAGCAGTGGGGGACAGAGTACTAATGAAAAACTGTTTTTT.

The rearrangement uses TRBV5-1 and TRBJ2-5, with D possibly being TRBD2 (6 bases). Trimming shortened V by 4 bases and J by 5 bases, and 15 bases separated the two germline ends. Germline V gene data show CDR1 as SGHRS and CDR2 as YFSETQ. This CDR3 spans 14 amino acids. The CDR3 nucleotides are TGCGCCAGCAGCCCGGGGGTCTCTATGGAGACCCAGTACTTC. Its translation: CASSPGVSMETQYF.

The J gene is TRBJ2-5, the V gene TRBV5-1; TRBD2 is a possible D gene (6 bases). This CDR3 has 14 amino acids. V lost 2 bases to trimming and J lost 6 bases, with 14 bases between them. Germline CDR1 reads SGHRS; CDR2 reads YFSETQ. In DNA form, the CDR3 reads TGCGCCAGCAGCTTAGCGGGTTATCCTAAGACCCAGTACTTC. This sequence encodes CASSLAGYPKTQYF.

The chain is built from TRBV6-5 and TRBJ1-2, with TRBD1 matching 7 bases. The germline V gene has CDR1 MNHEY and CDR2 SVGAGI. V dropped 6 bases and J dropped 1; count of bases not matched to a gene: 5. This CDR3 is 14 amino acids long. CDR3 in amino acids: CASSPGTVNYGYTF. CDR3 nucleotide sequence: TGTGCCAGCAGCCCCGGGACAGTTAACTATGGCTACACCTTC.

The CDR3 sequence: CASSPKGTGVSYEQYF. For the CDR3, the DNA is TGTGCCAGCAGCCCAAAGGGGACAGGGGTTAGCTACGAGCAGTACTTC. The chain is built from TRBV7-6 and TRBJ2-7; the match to TRBD1 covers 10 bases. The germline V gene has CDR1 SGHVS and CDR2 FNYEAQ. Trimming took 5 bases from V and 3 from J; bases not matched to a gene: 10. The CDR3 covers 16 residues.

The rearrangement links TRBV27 to TRBJ1-6; 9 bases are shared with TRBD1. V dropped 5 bases and J dropped 7; count of bases not matched to a gene: 6. The CDR3 has 15 residues. In germline, CDR1 is MNHEY, CDR2 SMNVEV (reference sequence). Here the CDR3 reads CASSPRQGVNSPLHF. CDR3 DNA sequence: TGTGCCAGCAGTCCCAGACAGGGGGTAAATTCACCCCTCCACTTT.

Concerning this clone: At one end, the junction sequence differs from germline, possibly due to a read error. The J gene is TRBJ2-2, the V gene TRBV28; 7 positions match TRBD1. The CDR3 totals 15 residues. Per the germline V gene, CDR1 is MDHEN and CDR2 is SYDVKM. This CDR3 is CASRTGTAKTGELFF. The CDR3 DNA is TGTGCCAGCAGGACCGGGACAGCGAAGACCGGGGAGCTGTTTTTT.

The genes are TRBV4-3 and TRBJ2-3, with TRBD2 as a possible D gene (5 bases). V shed 0 bases and J shed 5 bases, with 6 bases lying between them. CDR1 and CDR2 from the germline V gene are LGHNA and YSLEER. This CDR3 spans 13 amino acids. CDR3 in amino acids: CASSQEGRDTQYF. CDR3 in DNA: TGCGCCAGCAGCCAAGAGGGGAGAGATACGCAGTATTTT.

V gene TRBV5-1 combines with J gene TRBJ1-5, with 7 bases aligning to TRBD1. Germline V gene sequence: CDR1 SGHRS, CDR2 YFSETQ. The CDR3 has 14 amino acids. With 0 bases clipped from V and 7 bases from J, the junction kept 4 bases outside the gene matches. The chain's CDR3 is CASSLGQGGQPQHF. The CDR3 DNA reads TGCGCCAGCAGCTTGGGACAGGGCGGGCAGCCCCAGCATTTT.

The chain couples TRBV5-1 to TRBJ1-5, with D possibly being TRBD1 (6 bases). The CDR3 loop spans 14 amino acids. The V end lost 2 bases, the J end lost 2 bases, and 8 bases lay between the germline ends. The germline gives CDR1 SGHRS, CDR2 YFSETQ. Here the CDR3 reads CASSLSGGNQPQHF. CDR3 coding DNA: TGCGCCAGCAGCTTATCAGGGGGCAATCAGCCCCAGCATTTT.

V usage is TRBV10-3 and J usage is TRBJ1-5; D remains unclear. Germline assignment: CDR1 ENHRY and CDR2 SYGVKD. The CDR3 is 16 residues long. Trimming pared 1 base from V and 10 bases from J, leaving 20 bases between. DNA for the CDR3: TGTGCCATCAGTGAGTTCCTAGGCAGCCCTATGGAACCCCAGCATTTT. This codes for CAISEFLGSPMEPQHF.

The rearrangement links TRBV7-9 to TRBJ2-7; 8 bases are shared with TRBD1. J lost 0 bases, V lost 2 bases, and 3 bases had no gene match. Germline CDR1 and CDR2: SEHNR and FQNEAQ (reference sequence). This CDR3 comprises 15 residues. The CDR3 is CASSLRQGNSYEQYF. DNA of the CDR3: TGTGCCAGCAGCTTAAGACAGGGGAACTCCTACGAGCAGTACTTC. Full variable domain (rest looked up from reference TRBV7-9 and TRBJ2-7): DTGVSQNPRHKITKRGQNVTFRCDPISEHNRLYWYRQTLGQGPEFLTYFQNEAQLEKSRLLSDRFSAERPKGSFSTLEIQRTEQGDSAMYLCASSLRQGNSYEQYFGPGTRLTVT.

The chain is built from TRBV10-3 and TRBJ2-2; possible D gene TRBD1, 6 bases. Germline V gene data show CDR1 as ENHRY and CDR2 as SYGVKD. V lost 3 bases and J 4 bases, leaving 12 bases between the germline ends. This CDR3 has 15 residues. CDR3 nucleotide sequence: TGTGCCATCAGTGATAAGGACAGCGGCACCGGGGAGCTGTTTTTT. Amino acid sequence: CAISDKDSGTGELFF.

The V and J genes are TRBV30 and TRBJ2-5; TRBD2 is a possible D gene (6 bases). V was clipped by 5 bases and J by 2 bases, with 9 bases between them. The CDR3 is 12 residues long. Germline V gives CDR1 GTSNPN, CDR2 SVGIG (reference sequence). CDR3 in amino acids: CAWGTSQETQYF. CDR3 sequence (DNA): TGTGCCTGGGGGACTTCACAAGAGACCCAGTACTTC.

The chain couples TRBV6-5 to TRBJ2-1, with D possibly TRBD1 on 6 matching bases. V lost 0 bases and J lost 6, with 12 bases in between. The CDR3 spans 15 residues. Per germline, CDR1 MNHEY and CDR2 SVGAGI. The CDR3 DNA is TGTGCCAGCAGTTACTCGAGGCAGGGGAGCAATGAGCAGTTCTTC. It codes for CASSYSRQGSNEQFF.

About this clone itself: A read error may produce the germline difference seen at one junction end. The V call is TRBV7-9, the J call TRBJ2-7; 7 bases are a match to TRBD2. Germline V gives CDR1 SEHNR, CDR2 FQNEAQ (reference sequence). The CDR3 is made up of 13 amino acids. The CDR3 region has the DNA TGTTCCAGCACAGAACGGGGGGTCTACGAGCAGTACTTC. Its protein product is CSSTERGVYEQYF.

The chain couples TRBV19 to TRBJ2-7, with 7 bases that match TRBD1. The germline V gene has CDR1 LNHDA and CDR2 SQIVND (reference sequence). This CDR3 is built from 14 residues. V shed 4 bases and J 1 base; nucleotides not matched to a gene: 4. The CDR3 DNA reads as TGTGCCAGTAGTAATGACAGGGTATCCTACGAGCAGTACTTC. It translates to CASSNDRVSYEQYF. Full variable domain (rest looked up from reference TRBV19 and TRBJ2-7): DGGITQSPKYLFRKEGQNVTLSCEQNLNHDAMYWYRQDPGQGLRLIYYSQIVNDFQKGDIAEGYSVSREKKESFPLTVTSAQKNPTAFYLCASSNDRVSYEQYFGPGTRLTVT.

This CDR3 reads CASRQTDGYTF. The CDR3 coding sequence is TGTGCCAGCAGACAAACCGATGGCTACACCTTC. V is TRBV21-1 and J is TRBJ1-2; the D call TRBD1 from the table was never checked on the DNA. TRBV21-1 is described as a pseudogene. The CDR3 is 11 amino acids.

The V call is TRBV7-2, the J call TRBJ2-7; D is unresolved. Trimming removed 1 base from V and 0 bases from J, with 10 bases in between. Looked up from germline, CDR1 is SGHTA and CDR2 is FQGNSA. CDR3 length equals 15 residues. The CDR3 nucleotides are TGTGCCAGCAGCTTAGAGCCCTCGAGCTCCTACGAGCAGTACTTC. It is translated as CASSLEPSSSYEQYF.

The chain uses TRBV4-1 and TRBJ1-2; D is perhaps TRBD1 (6 bases). V lost 4 bases, J lost 8 bases, and 17 bases lay in between. Germline assignment: CDR1 MGHRA and CDR2 YSYEKL. This CDR3 has 14 residues. The CDR3 DNA is TGCGCCAGCAGCCCTTCACGGGGGGCGCGGGGCTACACCTTC. It is translated as CASSPSRGARGYTF.

The rearrangement uses TRBV11-3 and TRBJ2-2, with 7 nucleotides matching TRBD1. Germline-derived CDR1 and CDR2 are SGHNT and YENEEA. The CDR3 covers 20 residues. V shed 1 base, J shed 0 bases, and the junction held 14 bases outside the gene matches. This chain's CDR3 is CASSLGSDYYRGSNTGELFF. CDR3 in DNA: TGTGCCAGCAGCTTAGGTTCCGACTATTACAGGGGTTCGAACACCGGGGAGCTGTTTTTT.

This sequence joins TRBV28 and TRBJ1-1; D is perhaps TRBD1 (6 bases). CDR1 and CDR2 from the germline V gene are MDHEN and SYDVKM. V lost 8 bases, J lost 5 bases, and 18 bases lay in between. There are 14 residues in the CDR3. The CDR3 region has the DNA TGTGCCAGCGTTAGGGGCAGGGGAGAAACTGAAGCTTTCTTT. As protein: CASVRGRGETEAFF.

This chain joins TRBV9 and TRBJ2-7; 9 nucleotides match TRBD1. Germline CDR1 and CDR2: SGDLS and YYNGEE. Trimming took 2 bases from V and 3 from J; bases not matched to a gene: 6. CDR3 length: 15 amino acids. CDR3 DNA sequence: TGTGCCAGCAGCGTCGGGACAGGGTTCGTCTACGAGCAGTACTTC. Translating gives CASSVGTGFVYEQYF. Combining the CDR3 with reference TRBV9 and TRBJ2-7 gives the whole variable domain DSGVTQTPKHLITATGQRVTLRCSPRSGDLSVYWYQQSLDQGLQFLIQYYNGEERAKGNILERFSAQQFPDLHSELNLSSLELGDSALYFCASSVGTGFVYEQYFGPGTRLTVT.

The rearrangement joins TRBV27 to TRBJ2-3, with a possible D match to TRBD1 (5 bases). The CDR3 length is 16 residues. In germline, CDR1 is MNHEY, CDR2 SMNVEV (reference sequence). Trimming removed 4 bases at V and 0 bases at J, with 14 bases between. The CDR3 DNA sequence: TGTGCCAGCAGTTACAACACAGGAACTAGCACAGATACGCAGTATTTT. Translated: CASSYNTGTSTDTQYF.

A single count supports this clone. This chain links TRBV5-1 with TRBJ2-7; 11 nucleotides match TRBD1. Trimming cost V 2 bases and J 5 bases; bases outside gene matches: 3. Germline V gene data show CDR1 as SGHRS and CDR2 as YFSETQ. The CDR3 totals 14 residues. CDR3 in amino acids: CASSFGQGADEQYF. For the CDR3, the DNA is TGCGCCAGCAGCTTTGGACAGGGGGCCGACGAGCAGTACTTC.

The chain is built from TRBV7-2 and TRBJ2-5; TRBD2 matches 7 bases. With the DNA end fitting TRBJ2-7 better, the J assignment may be wrong. The CDR3 is 12 residues long. Germline loops: CDR1 SGHTA, CDR2 FQGNSA. CDR3 loop: CASTSGSYEQYF. CDR3 nucleotide sequence: TGTGCCAGCACTAGCGGCTCCTACGAGCAGTACTTC.

J is TRBJ1-2 and V is TRBV5-1; no clear D. The ends were cut back, 0 bases at V and 4 bases at J, with 16 bases in the middle. The CDR3 extends over 16 amino acids. CDR1 and CDR2 from the germline V gene are SGHRS and YFSETQ. In DNA, the CDR3 is TGCGCCAGCAGCTTGGCCCGAGCGAGAAGGCTCTATGGCTACACCTTC. Translated, it gives CASSLARARRLYGYTF.

Comment on this clone: The sample carries other DNA sequences with the same CDR3. J is TRBJ2-5 and V is TRBV7-2; D might be TRBD2 (7 bases). V lost 3 bases to trimming and J lost 5 bases, with 13 bases between them. CDR1 and CDR2 from the germline V gene are SGHTA and FQGNSA. The CDR3 consists of 14 residues. The CDR3 DNA sequence: TGTGCCAGCAGCTTGGCGGGGGCCGGGGAGACCCAGTACTTC. It encodes CASSLAGAGETQYF.

The CDR3 DNA follows: TGTGCCAGCAGCTTACCAGTTAACACTGAAGCTTTCTTT. Amino acids: CASSLPVNTEAFF. V and J are TRBV11-1 and TRBJ1-1; D is unclear. CDR3 size: 13 residues. Germline CDR1 SGHAT, CDR2 FQDESV (reference sequence). The ends were cut back, 2 bases at V and 2 bases at J, with 6 bases in the middle.

V is TRBV7-6 and J is TRBJ2-7; 9 nucleotides align to TRBD1. V lost 1 base to trimming and J lost 3 bases; unmatched junction nucleotides: 7. Germline V gives CDR1 SGHVS, CDR2 FNYEAQ. CDR3 length equals 16 residues. The CDR3 region has the DNA TGTGCCAGCAGCTTAGACGCGGGACAGGGTGGCTACGAGCAGTACTTC. The encoded protein is CASSLDAGQGGYEQYF.